The next 26 T cell receptor beta chains were all read from a single sample in a study of vaccination effects on CD4 cells after COVID-19. These receptors' antigens are unknown. Before sequencing, viral peptide pools were used by the ViraFEST assay to expand antigen-specific CD4+ T cells. Following an approximately ten-day culture, CD4+ T cells were purified. Participants each got two BNT162b2 or mRNA-1273 vaccine doses. Assay: immunoSEQ multiplex PCR; the TCRdb copy retains only in-frame clones and omits some. The data contain under 85,000 clones, around 77% of them singletons. The specimen was CD4+ T cells from PBMCs cultured with HCoV-OC43 spike peptides, collected after COVID-19 vaccination. Sample subset: HCoV-OC43 spike overlapping peptide pool stimulation. Every receptor here comes from a human donor who received a COVID-19 vaccine.

The chain has TRBV10-3 and TRBJ2-5; 8 bases map to TRBD2. CDR1 is ENHRY, CDR2 SYGVKD, per germline. The CDR3 totals 15 residues. With V trimmed by 2 bases and J by 3 bases, 5 bases remained unmatched. Written as DNA, the CDR3 is TGTGCCATCAGTGAGATCGGGGGGGTAAAAGAGACCCAGTACTTC. This gives the protein CAISEIGGVKETQYF.

The chain joins TRBV30 to TRBJ2-1, with 8 bases that match TRBD1. The CDR3 is 12 amino acids. The germline gives CDR1 GTSNPN, CDR2 SVGIG (reference sequence). The V gene end was trimmed by 2 bases and the J gene end by 15 bases; junction bases not matched to a gene: 9. The chain's CDR3 is CAWSPPDRGSFF. CDR3 nucleotide sequence: TGTGCCTGGAGTCCACCCGACAGGGGTTCGTTCTTC.

The chain is built from TRBV7-2 and TRBJ1-1; the D gene is possibly TRBD1 (5 bases). The CDR3 spans 16 residues. In germline, CDR1 is SGHTA, CDR2 FQGNSA. V lost 5 bases, J lost 0 bases, and 16 bases lay in between. The CDR3 DNA follows: TGTGCCAGCAGCCCCCAATGGCAGGGTCTGAACACTGAAGCTTTCTTT. Translated: CASSPQWQGLNTEAFF. Full variable domain (rest looked up from reference TRBV7-2 and TRBJ1-1): GAGVSQSPSNKVTEKGKDVELRCDPISGHTALYWYRQSLGQGLEFLIYFQGNSAPDKSGLPSDRFSAERTGGSVSTLTIQRTQQEDSAVYLCASSPQWQGLNTEAFFGQGTRLTVV.

Points on this clone: The sample holds other DNA sequences that translate to the same CDR3. The V gene is TRBV24-1, the J gene TRBJ1-2; tentative D call: TRBD1 (5 bases). The CDR3 loop spans 14 amino acids. Germline assignment: CDR1 KGHDR and CDR2 SFDVKD. With 4 bases removed from V and 3 bases from J, the gap between germline ends came to 11 bases. CDR3 sequence reads: CATSDPGRDYGYTF. The CDR3 nucleotides are TGTGCCACCAGTGACCCGGGACGGGACTATGGCTACACCTTC.

V usage is TRBV5-1 and J usage is TRBJ1-1, with no clear D. The CDR3 covers 15 residues. The V gene lost 0 bases and the J gene lost 5 bases, with 14 bases spanning the gap. The germline CDR1 and CDR2 sequences are SGHRS and YFSETQ. The CDR3 sequence: CASSLDASLGTEAFF. The CDR3 DNA is TGCGCCAGCAGCTTGGATGCTTCCTTGGGGACTGAAGCTTTCTTT.

The chain is built from TRBV18 and TRBJ1-1, with 7 positions matching TRBD1. Germline V CDR1 and CDR2: KGHSH, LQKENI. J gave up 4 bases and V 3 bases, and 8 bases lay outside the gene matches. The CDR3 is made up of 15 amino acids. The chain's CDR3 is CASSPVTGDFTEAFF. The CDR3 DNA reads TGTGCCAGCTCACCGGTTACAGGGGATTTCACTGAAGCTTTCTTT.

The V gene is TRBV4-3, the J gene TRBJ1-4, with a weak D call TRBD1 (6 bases). The CDR3 consists of 16 residues. Germline-derived CDR1 and CDR2 are LGHNA and YSLEER. Trimming took off 1 base at V and 0 bases at J, with 9 bases between the two ends. The DNA of the CDR3 is TGCGCCAGCAGCCAAGGGACAGTCTCAACTAATGAAAAACTGTTTTTT. Its protein is CASSQGTVSTNEKLFF.

This chain uses TRBV24-1 with TRBJ2-5; tentatively, D is TRBD2 (5 bases). The CDR3 is 15 residues long. V dropped 2 bases and J dropped 5 bases, with 14 bases sitting between them. Germline CDR1 is KGHDR and CDR2 is SFDVKD. The DNA of the CDR3 is TGTGCCACCAGTGATTCTAGAGGGTCCGGGGAGACCCAGTACTTC. As protein: CATSDSRGSGETQYF.

The rearrangement uses TRBV6-4 and TRBJ1-6; the D gene is possibly TRBD1 (5 bases). Trimming stripped 0 bases from V and 8 bases from J, with 11 bases between. The CDR3 loop spans 15 amino acids. The germline gives CDR1 MRHNA, CDR2 SNTAGT. The CDR3 DNA follows: TGTGCCAGCAGTGACTCGTATAGGGGTGATTCACCCCTCCACTTT. Its translation is CASSDSYRGDSPLHF.

V and J are TRBV5-1 and TRBJ2-7, with 7 bases matching TRBD1. The V gene's germline CDR1 is SGHRS and CDR2 YFSETQ. Trimming cost V 0 bases and J 7 bases; bases outside gene matches: 7. The CDR3 sequence is 14 residues long. The CDR3, as DNA: TGCGCCAGCAGCTTGGAGGGACAGAGCGGAGAGCAGTACGTC. Residues: CASSLEGQSGEQYV.

The chain employs TRBV7-2 and TRBJ1-1, with 7 bases identical to TRBD1. CDR3 length equals 13 residues. The V segment lost 5 bases and the J segment 8 bases; nucleotides outside the gene matches: 8. The germline CDR1 and CDR2 sequences are SGHTA and FQGNSA. CDR3 nucleotide sequence: TGTGCCAGCAGCCAAATACCGGGACAGGAAGCTTTCTTT. Translation gives CASSQIPGQEAFF. The whole variable domain, filled in from reference TRBV7-2 and TRBJ1-1, reads GAGVSQSPSNKVTEKGKDVELRCDPISGHTALYWYRQSLGQGLEFLIYFQGNSAPDKSGLPSDRFSAERTGGSVSTLTIQRTQQEDSAVYLCASSQIPGQEAFFGQGTRLTVV.

The V call is TRBV30, the J call TRBJ1-2, with no clear D. Germline CDR1 GTSNPN, CDR2 SVGIG (reference sequence). V lost 5 bases to trimming and J lost 5 bases, with 6 bases between them. The CDR3 contains 10 residues. The CDR3 nucleotides read TGTGCCTGGGACGGTTATGGCTACACCTTC. It is translated as CAWDGYGYTF.

The chain carries TRBV5-1 and TRBJ1-1, with TRBD1 as a possible D gene (6 bases). The CDR3 loop spans 14 amino acids. V gave up 3 bases and J gave up 7 bases, with 16 bases separating them. Looked up from germline, CDR1 is SGHRS and CDR2 is YFSETQ. The CDR3 reads CASSWEGQGNEAFF. CDR3 in DNA: TGCGCCAGCAGCTGGGAGGGTCAGGGGAATGAAGCTTTCTTT.

This clone was detected only a few times. V is TRBV19 and J is TRBJ1-1; D is unclear. The germline V and J ends were trimmed by 3 bases and 3 bases, with 14 bases remaining between them. The CDR3 is made up of 15 amino acids. Germline V CDR1 and CDR2: LNHDA, SQIVND (reference sequence). CDR3 DNA: TGTGCCAGTAGTATCAAAATCGGCGGGGACACTGAAGCTTTCTTT. It translates to CASSIKIGGDTEAFF.

The gene calls are TRBV28 and TRBJ1-3; tentative D call: TRBD1 (5 bases). The CDR3 runs to 15 residues. Germline-derived CDR1 and CDR2 are MDHEN and SYDVKM. V dropped 8 bases and J dropped 4 bases, with 18 bases sitting between them. Here the CDR3 DNA reads TGTGCCAGCCATCGGGGCGGAGGATCCGGAAACACCATATATTTT. Encoded protein: CASHRGGGSGNTIYF.

V is TRBV7-2 and J is TRBJ2-5, with D tentatively TRBD1 (6 bases). This CDR3 has 13 amino acids. Per germline, CDR1 SGHTA and CDR2 FQGNSA. V lost 8 bases, J lost 3 bases, and 13 bases lay in between. The CDR3 bases are TGTGCCAGCGGGACATACCTAAAAGAGACCCAGTACTTC. It yields the protein CASGTYLKETQYF.

In regard to this clone: The germline gene is not matched at one end of the junction; a read error may be the cause. The V gene is TRBV15, the J gene TRBJ1-2; unclear D gene. Germline V CDR1 and CDR2: LNHNV, YYDKDF (reference sequence). CDR3 size: 12 residues. CDR3: CATSRGPTILYF. CDR3 sequence (DNA): TGTGCCACCAGCAGAGGACCGACGATCCTATACTTC. The full variable domain, rest sourced from reference TRBV15 and TRBJ1-2, is DAMVIQNPRYQVTQFGKPVTLSCSQTLNHNVMYWYQQKSSQAPKLLFHYYDKDFNNEADTPDNFQSRRPNTSFCFLDIRSPGLGDTAMYLCATSRGPTILYFGSGTRLTVV.

The gene calls are TRBV6-5 and TRBJ2-7; D unresolved. Trimming left V 8 bases short and J 0 bases short, with 11 bases between. Per the germline V gene, CDR1 is MNHEY and CDR2 is SVGAGI. CDR3 length equals 13 residues. The CDR3 bases are TGTGCCAGCTCCCACCAAAGCTCCTACGAGCAGTACGTC. Translating gives CASSHQSSYEQYV.

The chain joins TRBV11-3 to TRBJ2-4, with D hard to call. This CDR3 has 14 residues. Germline V CDR1 and CDR2: SGHNT, YENEEA. V was cut by 1 base and J by 5 bases, with 9 bases left in between. This CDR3 reads CASSLGGSENIQYF. The CDR3 coding sequence is TGTGCCAGCAGCTTAGGAGGATCCGAAAACATTCAGTACTTC.

This clone was observed a few times. V is TRBV9 and J is TRBJ2-5; D is unresolved. The V and J ends lost 3 bases and 1 base respectively, with 7 bases between them. Germline V gene sequence: CDR1 SGDLS, CDR2 YYNGEE. CDR3 size: 13 residues. The CDR3 sequence: CASSAQSQETQYF. CDR3 nucleotide sequence: TGTGCCAGCAGCGCTCAGAGCCAAGAGACCCAGTACTTC.

CDR3 amino acids: CASSPFPRGAYNEQFF. The CDR3 DNA reads TGTGCCAGCTCACCATTCCCGCGGGGGGCCTACAATGAGCAGTTCTTC. This chain connects TRBV18 to TRBJ2-1, with TRBD2 identical over 8 bases. V was pared by 2 bases and J by 2 bases, with 5 bases of the junction left unmatched. Germline V gives CDR1 KGHSH, CDR2 LQKENI. The CDR3 spans 16 residues.

The chain has TRBV6-6 and TRBJ1-2, with TRBD1 as a possible D gene (5 bases). CDR3 length: 15 amino acids. Trimming took off 6 bases at V and 0 bases at J, with 14 bases between the two ends. Germline V gene data show CDR1 as MNHNY and CDR2 as SVGAGI (reference sequence). This CDR3 is CASSPIQTANYGYTF. DNA of the CDR3: TGTGCCAGCAGCCCAATTCAGACAGCTAACTATGGCTACACCTTC.

The chain employs TRBV5-1 and TRBJ2-7; D unresolved. In germline, CDR1 is SGHRS, CDR2 YFSETQ. This CDR3 is built from 13 residues. With 4 bases removed from V and 1 base from J, the gap between germline ends came to 9 bases. CDR3 bases: TGCGCCAGCAGCGCGGACGGATCCTACGAGCAGTACGTC. Translation gives CASSADGSYEQYV.

This clone was found a few times. V is TRBV11-3 and J is TRBJ1-1, with D uncertain. The CDR3 runs 13 residues. The V end lost 2 bases, the J end lost 4 bases, and 8 bases lay between the germline ends. Germline lookup yields CDR1 SGHNT and CDR2 YENEEA. The DNA of the CDR3 is TGTGCCAGCAGCTTATCTTCCATCACTGAAGCTTTCTTT. Translated: CASSLSSITEAFF. Combining the CDR3 with reference TRBV11-3 and TRBJ1-1 gives the whole variable domain EAGVVQSPRYKIIEKKQPVAFWCNPISGHNTLYWYLQNLGQGPELLIRYENEEAVDDSQLPKDRFSAERLKGVDSTLKIQPAELGDSAVYLCASSLSSITEAFFGQGTRLTVV.

V is TRBV7-2 and J is TRBJ1-5, with D uncertain. Germline V lookup: CDR1 SGHTA, CDR2 FQGNSA. Trimming pared 1 base from V and 5 bases from J, leaving 12 bases between. This CDR3 contains 15 residues. The CDR3 region is CASSLVSGLDQPQHF. Written as DNA, the CDR3 is TGTGCCAGCAGCTTAGTATCCGGTTTGGATCAGCCCCAGCATTTT.

The V call is TRBV5-8, the J call TRBJ1-2; weak D call: TRBD1 (5 bases). Germline CDR1 is SGHTS and CDR2 is YDEGEE. V was cut by 3 bases and J by 4 bases, with 25 bases left in between. The CDR3 is 18 residues long. The chain's CDR3 is CASSWGSGTSYRPYGYTF. The DNA for the CDR3 is TGTGCCAGCAGCTGGGGATCCGGGACGTCATATCGACCCTATGGCTACACCTTC.